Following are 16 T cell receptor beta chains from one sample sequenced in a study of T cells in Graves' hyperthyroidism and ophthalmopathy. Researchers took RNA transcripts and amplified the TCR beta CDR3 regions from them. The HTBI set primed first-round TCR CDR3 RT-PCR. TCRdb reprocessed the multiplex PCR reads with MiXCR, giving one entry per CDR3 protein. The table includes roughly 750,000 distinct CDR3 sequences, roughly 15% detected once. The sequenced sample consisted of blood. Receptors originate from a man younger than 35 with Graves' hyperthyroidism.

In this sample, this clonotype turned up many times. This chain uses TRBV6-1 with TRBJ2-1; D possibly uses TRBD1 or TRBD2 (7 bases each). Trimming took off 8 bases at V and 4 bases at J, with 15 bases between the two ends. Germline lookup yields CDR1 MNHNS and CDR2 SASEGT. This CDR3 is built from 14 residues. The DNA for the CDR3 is TGTGCCAGCTCGACAGGGAGGGGATACAATGAGCAGTTCTTC. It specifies CASSTGRGYNEQFF.

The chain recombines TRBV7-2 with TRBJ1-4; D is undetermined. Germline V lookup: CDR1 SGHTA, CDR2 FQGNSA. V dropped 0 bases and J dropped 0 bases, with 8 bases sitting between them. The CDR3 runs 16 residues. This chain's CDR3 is CASSLARGATNEKLFF. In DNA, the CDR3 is TGTGCCAGCAGCTTAGCGCGAGGCGCAACTAATGAAAAACTGTTTTTT.

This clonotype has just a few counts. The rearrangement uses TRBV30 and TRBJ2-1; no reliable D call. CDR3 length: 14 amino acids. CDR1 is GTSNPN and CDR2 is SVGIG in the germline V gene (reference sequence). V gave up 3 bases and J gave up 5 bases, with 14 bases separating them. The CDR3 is CAWRKRTSHNEQFF. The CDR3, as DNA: TGTGCCTGGAGAAAGAGGACCTCACACAATGAGCAGTTCTTC.

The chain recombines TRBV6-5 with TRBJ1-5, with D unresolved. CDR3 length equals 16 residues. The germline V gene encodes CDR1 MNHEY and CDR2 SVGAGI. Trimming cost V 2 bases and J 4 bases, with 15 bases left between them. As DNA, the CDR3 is TGTGCCAGCAGTTACCTATCCCCCCGGGCAAATCAGCCCCAGCATTTT. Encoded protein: CASSYLSPRANQPQHF.

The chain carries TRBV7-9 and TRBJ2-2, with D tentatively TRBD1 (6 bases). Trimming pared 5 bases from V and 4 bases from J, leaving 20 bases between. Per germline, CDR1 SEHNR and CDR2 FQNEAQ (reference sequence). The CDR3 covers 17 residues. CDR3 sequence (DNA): TGTGCCAGCAGCCTATACAGGGACCTTTTTTCCACCGGGGAGCTGTTTTTT. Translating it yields CASSLYRDLFSTGELFF.

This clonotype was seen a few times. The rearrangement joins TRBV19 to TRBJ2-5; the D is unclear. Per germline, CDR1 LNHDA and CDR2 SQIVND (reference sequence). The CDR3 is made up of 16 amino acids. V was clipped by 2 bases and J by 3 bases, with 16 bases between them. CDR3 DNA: TGTGCCAGTAGTATACAACCGCGGTTCGGAGAAGAGACCCAGTACTTC. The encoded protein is CASSIQPRFGEETQYF.

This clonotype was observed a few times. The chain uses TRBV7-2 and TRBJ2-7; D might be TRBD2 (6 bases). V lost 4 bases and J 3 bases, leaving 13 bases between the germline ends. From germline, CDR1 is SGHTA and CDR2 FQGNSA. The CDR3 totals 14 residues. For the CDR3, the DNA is TGTGCCAGCAGCTCATCCGGGACTTACTACGAGCAGTACTTC. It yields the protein CASSSSGTYYEQYF.

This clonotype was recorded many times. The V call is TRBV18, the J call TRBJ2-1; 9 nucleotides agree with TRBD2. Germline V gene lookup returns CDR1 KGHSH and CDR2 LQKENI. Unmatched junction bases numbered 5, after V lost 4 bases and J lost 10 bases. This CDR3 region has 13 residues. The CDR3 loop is CASSQSLAGEQFF. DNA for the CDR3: TGTGCCAGCTCACAGTCTCTAGCGGGAGAGCAGTTCTTC.

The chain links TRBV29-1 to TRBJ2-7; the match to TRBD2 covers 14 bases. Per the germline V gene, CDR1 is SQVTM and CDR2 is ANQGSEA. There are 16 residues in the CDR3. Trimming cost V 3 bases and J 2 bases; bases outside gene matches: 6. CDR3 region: CSVEGLAGEGAYEQYF. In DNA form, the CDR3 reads TGCAGCGTTGAGGGACTAGCGGGAGAGGGTGCCTACGAGCAGTACTTC.

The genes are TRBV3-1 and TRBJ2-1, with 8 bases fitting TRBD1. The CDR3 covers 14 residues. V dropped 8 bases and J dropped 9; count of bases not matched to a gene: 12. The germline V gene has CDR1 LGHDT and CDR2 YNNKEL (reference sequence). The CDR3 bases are TGTGCCAGCGGTCCTCTCGCAGGGGGCAGTGAGCAGTTCTTC. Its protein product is CASGPLAGGSEQFF.

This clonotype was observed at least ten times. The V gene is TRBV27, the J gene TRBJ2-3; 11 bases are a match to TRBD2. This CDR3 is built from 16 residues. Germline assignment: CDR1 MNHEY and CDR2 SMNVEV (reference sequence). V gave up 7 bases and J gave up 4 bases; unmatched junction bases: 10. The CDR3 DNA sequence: TGTGCCAGCACAAAGACCGGGACTAGCGGAGCAGATACGCAGTATTTT. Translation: CASTKTGTSGADTQYF.

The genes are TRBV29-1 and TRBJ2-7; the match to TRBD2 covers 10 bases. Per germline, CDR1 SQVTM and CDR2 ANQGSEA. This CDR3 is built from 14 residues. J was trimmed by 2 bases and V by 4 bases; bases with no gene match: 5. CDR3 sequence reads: CSVARTSGTYEQYF. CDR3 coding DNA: TGCAGCGTTGCGCGGACTAGCGGAACCTACGAGCAGTACTTC.

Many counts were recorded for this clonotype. CDR3 nucleotide sequence: TGTGCCAGCATTCCGGGACAGGGAATCCACGAGCAGTACTTC. This translates into CASIPGQGIHEQYF. This sequence joins TRBV28 and TRBJ2-7; 9 nucleotides line up with TRBD1. CDR1 and CDR2 from the germline V gene are MDHEN and SYDVKM. The V and J ends lost 7 bases and 5 bases, in that order; junction bases with no gene match: 9. This CDR3 comprises 14 residues.

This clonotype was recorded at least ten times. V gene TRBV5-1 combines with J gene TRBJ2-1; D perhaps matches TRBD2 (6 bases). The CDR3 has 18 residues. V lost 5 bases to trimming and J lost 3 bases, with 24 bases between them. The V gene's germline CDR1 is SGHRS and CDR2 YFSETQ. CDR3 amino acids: CASRPIGAAGSNYNEQFF. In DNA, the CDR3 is TGCGCCAGCAGACCGATCGGGGCAGCGGGCTCCAACTACAATGAGCAGTTCTTC.

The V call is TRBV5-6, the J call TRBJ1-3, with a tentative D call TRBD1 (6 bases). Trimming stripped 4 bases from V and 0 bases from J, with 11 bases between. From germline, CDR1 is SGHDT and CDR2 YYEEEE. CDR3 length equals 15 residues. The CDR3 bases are TGTGCCAGCAGCCTGGACAGCACCTCTGGAAACACCATATATTTT. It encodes CASSLDSTSGNTIYF. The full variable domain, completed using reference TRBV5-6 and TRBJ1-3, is DAGVTQSPTHLIKTRGQQVTLRCSPKSGHDTVSWYQQALGQGPQFIFQYYEEEERQRGNFPDRFSGHQFPNYSSELNVNALLLGDSALYLCASSLDSTSGNTIYFGEGSWLTVV.

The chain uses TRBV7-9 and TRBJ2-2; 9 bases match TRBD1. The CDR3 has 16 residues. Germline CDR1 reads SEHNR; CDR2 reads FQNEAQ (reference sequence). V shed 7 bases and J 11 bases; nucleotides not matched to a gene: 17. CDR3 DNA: TGTGCCAGCACCTCCCACACCCGGGACAGGGTACCAGAGCTGTTTTTT. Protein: CASTSHTRDRVPELFF.